This record looks at one T cell receptor beta chain sequence and its context. Its specificity is not known. The authors split each subset's genomic DNA evenly across several immunoSEQ plates. The authors' processing: ImmunoSEQ output lacked quality scores and full-length reads, limiting matched filtering. Profiled with immunoSEQ multiplex PCR; TCRdb holds only in-frame clones, not every one. V, J and clone size reflect that table, while D and trimming were determined from the DNA. Of approximately 2.5 million clones listed, around nine tenths are singletons. The ends were cut back, 6 bases at V and 0 bases at J, with 12 bases in the middle. Germline V gene lookup returns CDR1 ENHRY and CDR2 SYGVKD. The CDR3 runs to 14 residues. The sample comes from a study of shared clonotypes between healthy human individuals. For the study at large: Per donor, CD8 memory used one plate, CD8 naive used two, CD4 memory used three and CD4 naive used three. General study points: Relative to their counterparts shared across all four donors, non-shared clonotypes exhibited diminished generation probabilities.

The sequenced material came from naive CD4+ T cells sorted from blood. Subset: CD45RA+ positively selected. The clonotype comes from a man aged 18 to 30 in good health. The V call is TRBV10-3, the J call TRBJ2-7, with TRBD2 as a possible D gene (7 bases). CDR3 in amino acids: CAIRGGGNSYEQYF. The CDR3 DNA is TGTGCCATCAGAGGGGGGGGTAACTCCTACGAGCAGTACTTC.